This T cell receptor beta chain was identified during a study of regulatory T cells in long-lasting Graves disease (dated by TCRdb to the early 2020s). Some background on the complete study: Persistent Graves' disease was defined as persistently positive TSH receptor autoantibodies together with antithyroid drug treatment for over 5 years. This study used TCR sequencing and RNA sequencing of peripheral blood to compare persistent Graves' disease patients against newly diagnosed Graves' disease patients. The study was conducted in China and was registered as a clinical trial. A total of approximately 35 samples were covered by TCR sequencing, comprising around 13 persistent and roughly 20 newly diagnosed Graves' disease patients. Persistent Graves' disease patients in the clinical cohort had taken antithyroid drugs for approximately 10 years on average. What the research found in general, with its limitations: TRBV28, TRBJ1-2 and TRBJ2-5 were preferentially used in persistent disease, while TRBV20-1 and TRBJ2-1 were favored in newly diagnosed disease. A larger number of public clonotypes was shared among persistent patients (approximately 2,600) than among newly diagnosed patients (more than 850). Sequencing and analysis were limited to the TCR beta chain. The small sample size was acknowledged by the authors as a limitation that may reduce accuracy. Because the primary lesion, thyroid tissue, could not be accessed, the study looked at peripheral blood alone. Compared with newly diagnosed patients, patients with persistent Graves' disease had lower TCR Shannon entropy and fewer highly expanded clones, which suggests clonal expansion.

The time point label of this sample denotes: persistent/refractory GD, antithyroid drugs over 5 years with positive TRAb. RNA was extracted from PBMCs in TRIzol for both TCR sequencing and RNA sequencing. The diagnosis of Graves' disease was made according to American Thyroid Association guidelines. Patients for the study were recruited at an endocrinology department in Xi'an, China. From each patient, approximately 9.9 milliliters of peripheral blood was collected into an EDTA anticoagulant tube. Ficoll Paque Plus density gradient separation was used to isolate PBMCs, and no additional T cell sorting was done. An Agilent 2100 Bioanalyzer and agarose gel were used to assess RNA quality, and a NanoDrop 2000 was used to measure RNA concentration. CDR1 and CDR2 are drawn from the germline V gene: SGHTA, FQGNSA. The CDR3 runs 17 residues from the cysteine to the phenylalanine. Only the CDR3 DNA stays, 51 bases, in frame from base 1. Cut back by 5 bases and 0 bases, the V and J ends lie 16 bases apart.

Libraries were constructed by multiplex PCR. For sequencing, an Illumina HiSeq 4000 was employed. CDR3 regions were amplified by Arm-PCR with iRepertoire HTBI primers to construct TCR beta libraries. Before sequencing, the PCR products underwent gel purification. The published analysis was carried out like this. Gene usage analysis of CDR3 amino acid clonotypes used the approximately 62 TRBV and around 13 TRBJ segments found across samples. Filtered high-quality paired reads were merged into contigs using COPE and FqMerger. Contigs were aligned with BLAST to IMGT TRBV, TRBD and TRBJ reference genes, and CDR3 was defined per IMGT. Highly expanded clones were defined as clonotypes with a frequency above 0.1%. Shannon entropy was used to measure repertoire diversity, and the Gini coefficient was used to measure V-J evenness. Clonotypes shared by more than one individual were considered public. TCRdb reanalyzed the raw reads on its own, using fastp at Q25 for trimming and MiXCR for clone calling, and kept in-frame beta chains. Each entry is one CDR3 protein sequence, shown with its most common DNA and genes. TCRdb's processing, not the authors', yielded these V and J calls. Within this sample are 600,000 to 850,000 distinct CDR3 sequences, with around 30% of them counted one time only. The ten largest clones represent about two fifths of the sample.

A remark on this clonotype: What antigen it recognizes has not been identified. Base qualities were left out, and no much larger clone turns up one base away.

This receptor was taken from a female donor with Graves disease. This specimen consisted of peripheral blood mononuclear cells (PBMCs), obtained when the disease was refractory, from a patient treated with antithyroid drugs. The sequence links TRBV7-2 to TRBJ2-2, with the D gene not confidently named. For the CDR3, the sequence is CASSTTGQSTNTGELFF. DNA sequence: TGTGCCAGCAGCACAACCGGGCAGTCCACGAACACCGGGGAGCTGTTTTTT.